These 26 T cell receptor beta chains share one sample of origin, sequenced in a study of T cells in Graves' hyperthyroidism and ophthalmopathy. Authors of the study amplified TCR beta CDR3 regions from RNA transcripts. With the HTBI primer set, the TCR CDR3 went through a first round of RT-PCR. TCRdb re-derived calls from the multiplex PCR reads in MiXCR, one entry per CDR3 protein. The sample carries nearly 600,000 distinct CDR3 sequences, approximately 15% recorded once. The sample consisted of blood. These receptors were taken from a woman aged 30 to 39 with Graves' hyperthyroidism that later progressed to Graves' ophthalmopathy.

The chain has TRBV5-6 and TRBJ2-2; 13 bases are a match to TRBD2. This CDR3 is 16 amino acids long. J lost 7 bases, V lost 4 bases, and 7 bases had no gene match. Germline loops: CDR1 SGHDT, CDR2 YYEEEE. CDR3 DNA: TGTGCCAGCAGCAGCTGGACTAGCGGGAGAGGCGGGGAGCTGTTTTTT. It specifies CASSSWTSGRGGELFF.

The table lists this clonotype with many counts. The chain employs TRBV7-2 and TRBJ1-2; 7 nucleotides line up with TRBD1. Germline values: CDR1 SGHTA, CDR2 FQGNSA. J gave up 5 bases and V 5 bases, and 11 bases lay outside the gene matches. The CDR3 is made up of 15 amino acids. The DNA of the CDR3 is TGTGCCAGCAGCCTCGGGGGGGACAGATCTTATGGCTACACCTTC. Encoded protein: CASSLGGDRSYGYTF.

This clonotype appeared many times. The chain combines TRBV27 with TRBJ2-1; 12 bases line up with TRBD2. J gave up 4 bases and V 6 bases, and 4 bases lay outside the gene matches. The germline CDR1 and CDR2 sequences are MNHEY and SMNVEV (reference sequence). CDR3 length: 15 residues. The DNA for the CDR3 is TGTGCCAGCAGGCGACTAGCGGGAGAGTACAATGAGCAGTTCTTC. Its protein product is CASRRLAGEYNEQFF.

This clonotype was picked up many times. V and J are TRBV5-1 and TRBJ2-1; D gene unclear. The CDR3 is 14 residues long. The germline gives CDR1 SGHRS, CDR2 YFSETQ. The V and J ends lost 0 bases and 2 bases respectively, with 6 bases between them. CDR3 sequence: CASSLDEAYNEQFF. Written as DNA, the CDR3 is TGCGCCAGCAGCTTGGATGAGGCCTACAATGAGCAGTTCTTC.

This clonotype was detected many times. The CDR3 bases are TGTGCCTGGAGTGTAGGAGGAGGCGGCACTGAAGCTTTCTTT. Amino acids: CAWSVGGGGTEAFF. The rearrangement uses TRBV30 and TRBJ1-1; D call uncertain. There are 14 residues in the CDR3. CDR1 and CDR2 (germline): GTSNPN, SVGIG (reference sequence). Trimming took 0 bases from V and 4 from J, leaving 12 bases between them.

This chain joins TRBV27 and TRBJ2-7, with 10 bases fitting TRBD2. V lost 5 bases and J lost 5; bases outside the gene matches: 12. CDR1 MNHEY and CDR2 SMNVEV come from the germline V gene (reference sequence). This CDR3 spans 16 amino acids. CDR3 sequence reads: CASSPWEREGYHEQYF. CDR3 sequence (DNA): TGTGCCAGCAGTCCTTGGGAGCGGGAGGGTTATCACGAGCAGTACTTC.

Many counts were recorded for this clonotype. The rearrangement uses TRBV7-2 and TRBJ1-2; unclear D gene. The length of the CDR3 is 18 residues. Trimming pared 5 bases from V and 1 base from J, leaving 23 bases between. CDR1 is SGHTA and CDR2 is FQGNSA in the germline V gene. The CDR3 DNA is TGTGCCAGCAGCCCCGGGCGCGCAGGCCTCTTGGGTAACTATGGCTACACCTTC. Its protein product is CASSPGRAGLLGNYGYTF.

In its sample, this clonotype was seen a few times. The V and J genes are TRBV18 and TRBJ2-7, with D perhaps matching TRBD1 (5 bases). The germline V gene has CDR1 KGHSH and CDR2 LQKENI. The V and J ends lost 1 base and 2 bases respectively, with 12 bases between them. The CDR3 is 15 amino acids. The CDR3 nucleotides are TGTGCCAGCTCACCACAATCAGGGTTGACCTACGAGCAGTACTTC. This codes for CASSPQSGLTYEQYF.

This clonotype was recorded at least ten times. The DNA is left out, because the CDR3 cannot be placed on it with certainty; the CDR3 is given as TCRdb lists it. The chain is built from TRBV28 and TRBJ2-7; the table's TRBD1 call for D was not verified on the DNA. The CDR3 numbers 14 amino acids, ends counted. From germline, CDR1 is MDHEN and CDR2 SYDVKM. CDR3 sequence: CASSTSDRGNEQYF.

This clonotype was counted ten times or more. The gene calls are TRBV6-2 or TRBV6-3 and TRBJ2-1; 9 nucleotides agree with TRBD2. This CDR3 region has 16 residues. Trimming at V came to 5 bases and at J to 6 bases, leaving 11 bases not matched to a gene. The germline CDR1 and CDR2 sequences are MNHEY and SVGEGT. CDR3 nucleotide sequence: TGTGCCAGCAGTGCCCGAGGGACTAGCTTGCCCAATGAGCAGTTCTTC. Its protein is CASSARGTSLPNEQFF.

There are a few counts of this clonotype. The chain combines TRBV29-1 with TRBJ1-2; unclear D gene. CDR1 is SQVTM and CDR2 is ANQGSEA in the germline V gene. CDR3 length equals 11 residues. V was shortened by 6 bases and J by 13 bases, with 18 bases between the two germline ends. CDR3 nucleotide sequence: TGCAGCGTAAGGGCTTCCGGGAAACCCACCTTC. Translated, it gives CSVRASGKPTF.

This clonotype was observed many times. The chain joins TRBV10-3 to TRBJ2-7, with 7 bases identical to TRBD2. The V gene's germline CDR1 is ENHRY and CDR2 SYGVKD. J was trimmed by 2 bases and V by 2 bases; bases with no gene match: 6. The CDR3 spans 15 residues. The CDR3 sequence is CAISEELAPAYEQYF. CDR3 sequence (DNA): TGTGCCATCAGTGAGGAACTAGCGCCAGCCTACGAGCAGTACTTC.

The rearrangement joins TRBV20-1 to TRBJ1-4; 8 bases are a match to TRBD1. Losses at the gene ends were 1 base for V and 0 bases for J; bases not matched to a gene: 7. The CDR3 extends over 17 amino acids. Germline V gene data show CDR1 as DFQATT and CDR2 as SNEGSKA (reference sequence). The CDR3 DNA is TGCAGTGCTAGAGCGCCTCCGGGACAGGCAACTAATGAAAAACTGTTTTTT. Translation: CSARAPPGQATNEKLFF.

This clonotype was seen repeatedly, ten times or more. The chain couples TRBV7-8 to TRBJ1-6; D remains unclear. Germline V gene lookup returns CDR1 SGHVS and CDR2 FQNEAQ. Trimming left V 1 base short and J 7 bases short, with 8 bases between. CDR3 length equals 14 residues. The CDR3 here is CASSLVSGNSPLHF. The CDR3 DNA reads TGTGCCAGCAGCTTAGTATCAGGCAATTCACCCCTCCACTTT.

A few counts support this clonotype. V and J are TRBV20-1 and TRBJ2-3; a possible D gene is TRBD2 (7 bases). Trimming left V 3 bases short and J 2 bases short, with 12 bases between. Per the germline V gene, CDR1 is DFQATT and CDR2 is SNEGSKA (reference sequence). The CDR3 contains 14 residues. CDR3 DNA sequence: TGCAGTGCTAGCTTGGGGGGGCCCACAGATACGCAGTATTTT. Its translation is CSASLGGPTDTQYF.

This clonotype was counted at least ten times. The CDR3 region is CASSLGREFEQFF. CDR3 nucleotide sequence: TGTGCCAGCAGCTTGGGGCGGGAGTTTGAGCAGTTCTTC. J is TRBJ2-1 and V is TRBV7-2, with 7 bases identical to TRBD2. V lost 3 bases to trimming and J lost 9 bases; unmatched junction nucleotides: 5. The CDR3 spans 13 residues. CDR1 and CDR2 (germline): SGHTA, FQGNSA.

This clonotype showed up many times. J is TRBJ2-7 and V is TRBV7-2; 9 nucleotides agree with TRBD2. V dropped 6 bases and J dropped 1; count of bases not matched to a gene: 7. Germline loops: CDR1 SGHTA, CDR2 FQGNSA. This CDR3 has 15 amino acids. CDR3 in amino acids: CASSLTSGPSYEQYF. DNA of the CDR3: TGTGCCAGCAGTTTAACTAGCGGGCCTTCCTACGAGCAGTACTTC.

This clonotype occurred many times. V gene TRBV28 combines with J gene TRBJ2-1; 8 nucleotides match TRBD1. Looked up from germline, CDR1 is MDHEN and CDR2 is SYDVKM. The CDR3 consists of 13 residues. Losses at the gene ends were 7 bases for V and 8 bases for J; bases not matched to a gene: 7. The DNA for the CDR3 is TGTGCCAGCAAGGCAGGGGGCAGCTATGAGCAGTTCTTC. This gives the protein CASKAGGSYEQFF.

This clonotype occurred many times. The chain couples TRBV10-3 to TRBJ2-7, with TRBD2 as a possible D gene (6 bases). This CDR3 contains 16 residues. Trimming removed 4 bases at V and 3 bases at J, with 19 bases between. Germline V lookup: CDR1 ENHRY, CDR2 SYGVKD. This CDR3 reads CAISVTGVSRGYEQYF. DNA of the CDR3: TGTGCCATCAGTGTAACGGGAGTGAGTAGGGGCTACGAGCAGTACTTC.

This clonotype was recorded a few times. The chain carries TRBV5-1 and TRBJ2-5; 10 positions match TRBD1. The CDR3 extends over 15 amino acids. Germline trimming cut 6 bases from V and 0 bases from J; bases unmatched to any gene: 5. The germline CDR1 and CDR2 sequences are SGHRS and YFSETQ. The CDR3 sequence is CASTPDRGYQETQYF. DNA for the CDR3: TGCGCCAGCACCCCGGACAGGGGGTACCAAGAGACCCAGTACTTC.

This clonotype occurred many times. J is TRBJ2-7 and V is TRBV19, with TRBD2 identical over 10 bases. CDR1 and CDR2 from the germline V gene are LNHDA and SQIVND (reference sequence). The CDR3 sequence is 16 residues long. V shed 6 bases and J 2 bases; nucleotides not matched to a gene: 10. The CDR3 region has the DNA TGTGCCAGTAGCACCTTCACTAGCGGGAAACCCTACGAGCAGTACTTC. Encoded protein: CASSTFTSGKPYEQYF.

For this clonotype: A read error is possible here, since a much larger clone lies one base away. The chain employs TRBV28 and TRBJ2-1; D possibly corresponds to TRBD1 (6 bases). Germline V lookup: CDR1 MDHEN, CDR2 SYDVKM. The length of the CDR3 is 17 residues. CDR3 sequence reads: CASSLTGTPSSDNEQFF. The CDR3 coding sequence is TGTGCCAGCAGTCTGACCGGGACACCGAGCTCCGACAATGAGCAGTTCTTC.

The gene calls are TRBV12-3 or TRBV12-4 and TRBJ1-4; possibly TRBD1 for D (6 bases). The V end was cut by 4 bases, the J end by 7 bases, with 13 bases between. The CDR3 runs 14 residues. DNA of the CDR3: TGTGCCAGCAGTTCAGACAGGCAGGGTGAAAAACTGTTTTTT. Translating gives CASSSDRQGEKLFF.

There are many counts of this clonotype. The CDR3 sequence is CASSSRGVYQPQHF. CDR3 nucleotides: TGTGCCAGCAGCTCTAGGGGAGTGTACCAGCCCCAGCATTTT. V gene TRBV3-1 combines with J gene TRBJ1-5; maybe TRBD1 (5 bases). Germline CDR1 LGHDT, CDR2 YNNKEL (reference sequence). Trimming removed 5 bases from V and 7 bases from J, with 15 bases in between. The CDR3 has 14 amino acids. Based on the CDR3 plus reference TRBV3-1 and TRBJ1-5, the full variable domain is DTAVSQTPKYLVTQMGNDKSIKCEQNLGHDTMYWYKQDSKKFLKIMFSYNNKELIINETVPNRFSPKSPDKAHLNLHINSLELGDSAVYFCASSSRGVYQPQHFGDGTRLSIL.

This clonotype was picked up many times. In DNA, the CDR3 is TGCAGTGCTAGTGACTTGTTACTCTCCTACGAGCAGTACTTC. It yields the protein CSASDLLLSYEQYF. V gene TRBV20-1 combines with J gene TRBJ2-7; D not certain. Trimming removed 3 bases at V and 0 bases at J, with 12 bases between. Germline V gene data show CDR1 as DFQATT and CDR2 as SNEGSKA (reference sequence). This CDR3 contains 14 residues.

This clonotype was recorded many times. The chain couples TRBV20-1 to TRBJ2-7; 10 bases map to TRBD2. The CDR3 covers 15 residues. CDR1 is DFQATT, CDR2 SNEGSKA, per germline (reference sequence). The V gene end was trimmed by 3 bases and the J gene end by 6 bases; junction bases not matched to a gene: 11. The chain's CDR3 is CSASNPSGSLGEQYF. CDR3 nucleotide sequence: TGCAGTGCTAGTAATCCTAGCGGGAGTCTCGGCGAGCAGTACTTC.